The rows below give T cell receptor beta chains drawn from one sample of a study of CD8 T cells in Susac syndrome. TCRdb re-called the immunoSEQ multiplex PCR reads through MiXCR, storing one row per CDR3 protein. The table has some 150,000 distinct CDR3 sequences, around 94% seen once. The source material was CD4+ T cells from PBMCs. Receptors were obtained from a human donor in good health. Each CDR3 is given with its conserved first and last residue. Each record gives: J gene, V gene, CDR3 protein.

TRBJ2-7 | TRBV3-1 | CASTPGQGSYEQYF
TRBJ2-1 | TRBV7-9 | CASSPPLREGPHNEQFF
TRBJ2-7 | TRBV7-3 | CASSPSGSDEQYF
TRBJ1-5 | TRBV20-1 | CSARNRAGGDQPQHF
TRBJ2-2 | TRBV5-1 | CASSPGPTGELFF
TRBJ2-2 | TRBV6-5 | CASSYSQRNTGELFF
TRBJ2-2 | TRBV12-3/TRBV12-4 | CASSLGGKNTGELFF
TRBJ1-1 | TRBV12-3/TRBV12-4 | CASSLDVGASNTEAFF
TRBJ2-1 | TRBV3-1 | CASSQVVSGNEQFF
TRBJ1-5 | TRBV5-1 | CASSFGTSGQPQHF
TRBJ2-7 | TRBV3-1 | CASSQDWAGTAEQYF
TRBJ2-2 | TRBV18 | CASSPLGQGFGELFF
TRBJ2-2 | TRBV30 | CAWGRVESLSTGELFF
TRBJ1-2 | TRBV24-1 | CATSEDDMGKGYTF
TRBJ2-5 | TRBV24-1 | CATSDAEDLQETQYF
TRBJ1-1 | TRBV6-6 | CASSGGTGNTEAFF
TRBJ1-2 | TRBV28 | CASSAIGRGSDGYTF
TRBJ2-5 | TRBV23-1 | CASSQEGLASGSLLETQYF
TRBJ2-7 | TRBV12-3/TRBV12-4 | CASSGGDIRYEQYF
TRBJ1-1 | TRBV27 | CASRRQGVGNTEAFF
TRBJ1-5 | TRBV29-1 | CSVGAGNQPQHF
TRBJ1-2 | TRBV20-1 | CSAREVGAGGAGGYTF
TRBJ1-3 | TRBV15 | CATSRDKGRGNTIYF
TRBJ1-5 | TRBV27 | CASNVRADSNQPQHF
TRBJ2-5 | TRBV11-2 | CASSPGGQETQYF
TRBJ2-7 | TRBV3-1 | CASSQDVTGDEQYF
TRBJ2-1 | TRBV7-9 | CASSLSSEQFF
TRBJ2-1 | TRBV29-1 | CSAVTGGAYNEQFF
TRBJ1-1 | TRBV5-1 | CASSLQGASAFF
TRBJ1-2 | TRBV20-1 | CSARETGNYGYTF
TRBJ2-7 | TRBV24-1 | CATSDLLTGYLSYEQYF
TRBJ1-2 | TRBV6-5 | CASRTKTGGGDGYTF
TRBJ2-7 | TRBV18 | CASSPLPTGEQYF
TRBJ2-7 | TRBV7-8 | CASSLVGGRYEQYF
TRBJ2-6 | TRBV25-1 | CASSDTGRDEEGANVLTF
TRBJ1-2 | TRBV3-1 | CASSQDFRASGYTF
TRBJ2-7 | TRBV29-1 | CSVVTGFYEQYF
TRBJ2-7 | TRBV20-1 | CSASWDEQYF
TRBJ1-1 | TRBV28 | CASSFYTEAFF
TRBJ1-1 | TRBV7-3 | CASSLTGEVVEAFF
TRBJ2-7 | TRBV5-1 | CASSLGLLTGTGGTREQYF
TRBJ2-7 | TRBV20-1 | CSASKGTSGYEQYF
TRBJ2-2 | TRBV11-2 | CASSLGRSTGELFF
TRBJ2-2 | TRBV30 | CAWSPPGLAGVNGGELFF
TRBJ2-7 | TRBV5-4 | CASSFNGRYEQYF
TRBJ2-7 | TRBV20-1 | CSAKVSGQGSEQYF
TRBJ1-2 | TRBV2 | CASSEGGGLYGYTF
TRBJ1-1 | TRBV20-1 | CSARRGGGMNTEAFF
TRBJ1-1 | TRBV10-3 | CAIRTDKNTEAFF
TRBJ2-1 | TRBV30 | CAWSVPRTSRNEQFF
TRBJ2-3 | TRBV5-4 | CASSSPGLAQGDTQYF